The clone carrying this T cell receptor (beta chain) was observed once. Clones were read by immunoSEQ multiplex PCR, and TCRdb kept only the in-frame ones, dropping some. The sample records approximately 73,000 clones, 90% to 95% being singletons. The data originate from a study of technical replicates of blood from a handful of donors. Germline V gene data show CDR1 as LNHNV and CDR2 as YYDKDF (reference sequence). Trimming removed 4 bases from V and 8 bases from J, with 11 bases in between. This CDR3 is 13 amino acids long. The V gene is TRBV15, the J gene TRBJ2-2, with TRBD2 as a possible D gene (7 bases). Sequencing was carried out using T cells isolated from PBMCs. The clonotype comes from a human donor in good health. In DNA, the CDR3 is TGTGCCACCAGCATCGGGGGGCATGGGGAGCTGTTTTTT. It codes for CATSIGGHGELFF.